Listed below are T cell receptor beta chains from one sample, sequenced in a study of blood T cell repertoires in COVID-19. Measured with immunoSEQ multiplex PCR; TCRdb has only the in-frame clones, and not every one. In the table there are around 69,000 clones, roughly 85% of which are singletons. The source material was peripheral blood. The receptors stem from a man aged 50 or older with acute or convalescent COVID-19. Each CDR3 is given with its conserved first and last residue. The D gene is left open where the match is weak. Where a row states a size, it is once, few, many or the class of an expanded clone; other rows omit it.

J,V,length,D,size,DNA,CDR3
TRBJ2-5,TRBV3-1/TRBV3-2,20,TRBD2,-,TGTGCCAGCAGCCCGGGACTAGCGGGGGGTTCCCTTTCGTACCAAGAGACCCAGTACTTC,CASSPGLAGGSLSYQETQYF
TRBJ1-1,TRBV19,11,-,-,TGTGCCAGTAACGGTTACACTGAAGCTTTCTTT,CASNGYTEAFF
TRBJ2-1,TRBV24-1,15,TRBD1,-,TGTGCCACCGGCACGGGACAGGGGGCCTTCAATGAGCAGTTCTTC,CATGTGQGAFNEQFF
TRBJ1-6,TRBV11-2,15,-,-,TGTGCCAGCAGCTCACTCTTGGAGATCTATTCACCCCTCCACTTT,CASSSLLEIYSPLHF
TRBJ1-2,TRBV9,15,TRBD1,-,TGTGCCAGCAGCACTACAGGGGTCCTCAACTATGGCTACACCTTC,CASSTTGVLNYGYTF
TRBJ1-4,TRBV6-5,15,TRBD1,few,TGTGCCAGCAGTCGGGACAGGGCGGAAGTTGAAAAACTGTTTTTT,CASSRDRAEVEKLFF
TRBJ1-6,TRBV2,14,TRBD1,-,TGTGCCAGCAGGTACAGGGGAGGCGGCTCACCCCTCCACTTT,CASRYRGGGSPLHF
TRBJ2-2,TRBV27,16,-,once,TGTGCCAGCACCCGAACGGGACACTTGAACACCGGGGAGCTGTTTTTT,CASTRTGHLNTGELFF
TRBJ1-3,TRBV3-1/TRBV3-2,15,-,-,TGTGCCAGCAGCCAAGGGACAGCTAGTCGAGACACCATATATTTT,CASSQGTASRDTIYF
TRBJ1-2,TRBV9,14,TRBD1,-,TGTGCCAGCAGCGTCAGACAGGGCCTTAGTGGCTACACCTTC,CASSVRQGLSGYTF
TRBJ2-5,TRBV5-1,15,-,-,TGCGCCAGCAGCTCGGACAGAACATCCCAAGAGACCCAGTACTTC,CASSSDRTSQETQYF
TRBJ1-2,TRBV7-7,14,-,-,TGTGCTAGCAGCTTAGTTCCAGGCCCCCCTGGCTACACCTTC,CASSLVPGPPGYTF
TRBJ1-1,TRBV6-4,14,TRBD1,-,TGTGCCAGCAGCGAAAACGGACAGGACACTGAAGCTTTCTTT,CASSENGQDTEAFF
TRBJ2-1,TRBV4-2,16,-,-,TGTGCCAGCAGCCAAGATCCGCGGGGTTCCTACAATGAGCAGTTCTTC,CASSQDPRGSYNEQFF
TRBJ2-2,TRBV7-9,14,-,few,TGTGCCAGCAGCTTACCAGCGAACACCGGGGAGCTGTTTTTT,CASSLPANTGELFF
TRBJ2-2,TRBV7-7,15,-,-,TGTGCTAGCAGCGCATTTAGCGAGGGCACCGGGGAGCTGTTTTTT,CASSAFSEGTGELFF
TRBJ2-7,TRBV11-1,14,TRBD1,few,TGTGCCAGCAGTCCAGACAGGGGGCGGTACGAGCAGTACTTC,CASSPDRGRYEQYF
TRBJ2-1,TRBV7-7,17,TRBD1,-,TGTGCTAGCAGCTTAGGGTTGTCCGGACAGGGGGCCAATGAGCAGTTCTTC,CASSLGLSGQGANEQFF
TRBJ1-1,TRBV5-1,14,TRBD1,once,TGCGCCAGCAGCGCGGACAGGCTGTACACTGAAGCTTTCTTT,CASSADRLYTEAFF
TRBJ1-2,TRBV6-5,15,TRBD1,-,TGTGCCAGCAGGCCTCGGACAGGAGTCATCTATGGCTACACCTTC,CASRPRTGVIYGYTF
TRBJ1-2,TRBV7-2,15,TRBD1,-,TGTGCCAGCAGCTTAATTGAGGGACAGGCATATGGCTACACCTTC,CASSLIEGQAYGYTF
TRBJ1-2,TRBV6-2/TRBV6-3,13,-,-,TGTGCCAGCAGTTATGCGCGCTCCTATGGCTACACCTTC,CASSYARSYGYTF
TRBJ1-1,TRBV5-1,15,TRBD1,few,TGCGCCAGCAGACAGGGGACATCCCCCCGAACTGAAGCTTTCTTT,CASRQGTSPRTEAFF
TRBJ2-1,TRBV13,14,TRBD2,few,TGTGCCAGCACTAAAGCGGGGGGTAAAAATGAGCAGTTCTTC,CASTKAGGKNEQFF
TRBJ2-3,TRBV25-1,16,TRBD2,-,TGTGCCAGCAGTGAATATATAGCGGGTCTCACAGATACGCAGTATTTT,CASSEYIAGLTDTQYF
TRBJ1-3,TRBV15,15,-,few,TGTGCCACCAGCAGAGATCGGGTATCTGGAAACACCATATATTTT,CATSRDRVSGNTIYF
TRBJ1-3,TRBV28,13,TRBD1,-,TGTGCCAGCAGTTGGGACAGGGGGAACACCATATATTTT,CASSWDRGNTIYF
TRBJ2-7,TRBV4-1,14,-,-,TGCGCCAGCAGCCAAGGAGGGTCTGGGTACGAGCAGTACTTC,CASSQGGSGYEQYF
TRBJ1-5,TRBV6-1,15,-,few,TGTGCCAGCAGTGAGGGGGCGCGGGGCAATCAGCCCCAGCATTTT,CASSEGARGNQPQHF
TRBJ1-1,TRBV19,15,-,-,TGTGCCAGTAGTAAGCCGGGCAGGGCGAACACTGAAGCTTTCTTT,CASSKPGRANTEAFF
TRBJ2-1,TRBV29-1,11,-,-,TGCAGCTTCAGGCTCTACAATGAGCAGTTCTTC,CSFRLYNEQFF
TRBJ2-1,TRBV3-1/TRBV3-2,15,TRBD1,-,TGTGCCAGCAGCCCGGGACAGATCTCCTACAATGAGCAGTTCTTC,CASSPGQISYNEQFF
TRBJ2-7,TRBV11-2,15,TRBD2,-,TGTGCCAGCAGCAAAGGACTAGCGGGGGGAACAGAGCAGTACTTC,CASSKGLAGGTEQYF
TRBJ2-3,TRBV28,16,TRBD1,-,TGTGCCAGCAGTTTATCAGGGACAGCCAGCACAGATACGCAGTATTTT,CASSLSGTASTDTQYF
TRBJ2-7,TRBV29-1,12,-,-,TGCAGCGTTGGAACAGGGACCTACGAGCAGTACTTC,CSVGTGTYEQYF
TRBJ2-1,TRBV6-5,16,-,-,TGTGCCAGCAGTTACGCTGAGGAAAATCCTAACAATGAGCAGTTCTTC,CASSYAEENPNNEQFF
TRBJ2-7,TRBV7-6,14,TRBD2,-,TGTGCCAGCAGCTTGACTAGCGTTGCCTACGAGCAGTACTTC,CASSLTSVAYEQYF
TRBJ2-5,TRBV5-1,15,-,-,TGCGCCAGCAGCTTGGTTCAACAGTTCCAAGAGACCCAGTACTTC,CASSLVQQFQETQYF
TRBJ2-5,TRBV9,14,-,few,TGTGCCAGCAGCGTAGGAGTCGTCCCCGAGACCCAGTACTTC,CASSVGVVPETQYF
TRBJ2-1,TRBV19,14,-,once,TGTGCCAGTAGACTGTCAAGCTCCTACAATGAGCAGTTCTTC,CASRLSSSYNEQFF
TRBJ1-2,TRBV6-5,15,-,-,TGTGCCAGCAGTCCCCTCACAGGGTCCCCTTCCGGCTACACCTTC,CASSPLTGSPSGYTF
TRBJ1-5,TRBV14,19,-,-,TGTGCCAGCCCTCAGAAAAGACACTTTCGCGCGGGTAGCAATCAGCCCCAGCATTTT,CASPQKRHFRAGSNQPQHF
TRBJ2-1,TRBV5-1,15,TRBD2,-,TGCGCCAGCTGCTTGGGTGGGCGGGGGGCCAATGAGCAGTTCTTC,CASCLGGRGANEQFF
TRBJ2-5,TRBV11-3,13,TRBD1,-,TGTGCCAGCAGCGACAGGGGACGGGAGACCCAGTACTTC,CASSDRGRETQYF
TRBJ1-3,TRBV7-2,19,TRBD1,-,TGTGCCAGCAGCTACCGGACAGGCACCGAGCCGAACTCTGGAAACACCATATATTTT,CASSYRTGTEPNSGNTIYF
TRBJ1-6,TRBV19,15,TRBD1,few,TGTGCCAGTAGTACGGGGACAGAATATAATTCACCCCTCCACTTT,CASSTGTEYNSPLHF
TRBJ1-2,TRBV28,15,-,-,TGTGCCAGCAGTCACCAGGACAGTTCTAACTATGGCTACACCTTC,CASSHQDSSNYGYTF